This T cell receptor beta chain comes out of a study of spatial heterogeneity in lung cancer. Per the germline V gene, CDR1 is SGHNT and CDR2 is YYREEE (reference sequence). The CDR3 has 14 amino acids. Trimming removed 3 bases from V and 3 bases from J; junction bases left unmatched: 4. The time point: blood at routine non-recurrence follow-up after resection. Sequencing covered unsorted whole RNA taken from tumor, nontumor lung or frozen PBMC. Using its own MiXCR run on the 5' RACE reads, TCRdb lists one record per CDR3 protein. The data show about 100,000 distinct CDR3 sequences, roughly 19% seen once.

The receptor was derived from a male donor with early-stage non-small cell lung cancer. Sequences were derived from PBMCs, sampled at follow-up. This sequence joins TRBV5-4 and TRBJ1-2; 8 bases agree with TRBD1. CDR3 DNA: TGTGCCAGCAGCTCGGACAGGGTGTACTATGGCTACACCTTC. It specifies CASSSDRVYYGYTF.